Judged by abundance, the clone carrying this TCR beta chain is medium-sized. The antigen is undetermined. These data originate in a study of metastatic and nonmetastatic thyroid tumors. Study overall: Thyroid patients, malignant and benign, had repertoires compared across blood and tumor or nodule tissue. Study-level findings and limits: As reported, TCR beta diversity in blood and tumor was significantly higher in malignant thyroid tumors than in benign nodules.

Per the original methods: Clinicopathological groups supplied CDR3 differences that were used to build a distant-metastasis classifier for papillary thyroid cancer. Via MiXCR, TCRdb re-called the PCR reads. The V and J calls reflect TCRdb's pipeline rather than the authors' work. The table has about 20,000 clones, 20% seen once. Each patient came to thyroid surgery without any prior treatment (of any kind). The CDR3 is made up of 15 amino acids. Per germline, CDR1 MDHEN and CDR2 SYDVKM. V was pared by 8 bases and J by 9 bases, with 13 bases of the junction left unmatched. The TCR comes from a female donor with papillary thyroid cancer or a benign thyroid nodule (not recorded which). Some clones in this sample may be carry-over from other donors' samples. This chain joins TRBV28 and TRBJ1-6; 7 bases are shared with TRBD1. What was sequenced was blood. CDR3 residues: CASVTGIMGSSPLHF. The CDR3 region has the DNA TGTGCCAGCGTGACAGGGATCATGGGCAGTTCACCCCTCCACTTT.